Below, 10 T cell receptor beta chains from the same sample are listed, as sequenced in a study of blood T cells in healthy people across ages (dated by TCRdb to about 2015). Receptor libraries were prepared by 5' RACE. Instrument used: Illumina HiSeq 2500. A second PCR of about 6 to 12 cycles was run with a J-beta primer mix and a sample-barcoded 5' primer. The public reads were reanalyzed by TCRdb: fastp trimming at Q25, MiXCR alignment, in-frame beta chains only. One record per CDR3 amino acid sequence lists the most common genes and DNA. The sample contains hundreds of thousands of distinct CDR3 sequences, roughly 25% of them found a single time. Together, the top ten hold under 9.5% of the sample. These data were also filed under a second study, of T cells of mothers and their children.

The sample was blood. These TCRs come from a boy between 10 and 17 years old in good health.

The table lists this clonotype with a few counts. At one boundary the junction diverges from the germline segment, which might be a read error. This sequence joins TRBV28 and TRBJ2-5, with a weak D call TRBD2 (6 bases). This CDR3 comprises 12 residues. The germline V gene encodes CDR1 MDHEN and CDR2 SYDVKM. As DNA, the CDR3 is TGTGCCAGCAGTTTGTCCCGACTAGGTGCTAACTTC. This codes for CASSLSRLGANF.

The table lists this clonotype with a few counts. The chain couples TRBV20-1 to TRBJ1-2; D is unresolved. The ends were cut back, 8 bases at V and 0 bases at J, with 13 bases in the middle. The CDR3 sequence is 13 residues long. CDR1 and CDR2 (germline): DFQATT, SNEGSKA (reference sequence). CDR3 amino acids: CSPGPTANYGYTF. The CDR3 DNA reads TGCAGTCCCGGCCCGACGGCTAACTATGGCTACACCTTC.

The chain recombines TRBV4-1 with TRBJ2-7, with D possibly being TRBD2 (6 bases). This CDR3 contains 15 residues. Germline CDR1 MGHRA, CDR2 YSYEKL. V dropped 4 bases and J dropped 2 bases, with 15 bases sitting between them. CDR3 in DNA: TGCGCCAGCAGCCTCATCCCGGCGGGACCCTACGAGCAGTACTTC. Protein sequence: CASSLIPAGPYEQYF.

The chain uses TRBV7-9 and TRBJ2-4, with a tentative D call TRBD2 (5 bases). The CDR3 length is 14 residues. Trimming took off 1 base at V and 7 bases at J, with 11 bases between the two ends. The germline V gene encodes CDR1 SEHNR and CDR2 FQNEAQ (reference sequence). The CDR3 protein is CASSLGGSVNIQYF. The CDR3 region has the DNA TGTGCCAGCAGCTTAGGAGGGTCCGTGAACATTCAGTACTTC.

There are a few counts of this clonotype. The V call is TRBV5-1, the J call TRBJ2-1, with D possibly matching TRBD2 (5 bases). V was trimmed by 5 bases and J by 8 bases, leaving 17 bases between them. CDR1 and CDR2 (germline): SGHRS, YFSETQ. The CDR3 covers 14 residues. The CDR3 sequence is CASRSGGLVDEQFF. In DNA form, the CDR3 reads TGCGCCAGCAGATCTGGCGGGCTAGTCGATGAGCAGTTCTTC.

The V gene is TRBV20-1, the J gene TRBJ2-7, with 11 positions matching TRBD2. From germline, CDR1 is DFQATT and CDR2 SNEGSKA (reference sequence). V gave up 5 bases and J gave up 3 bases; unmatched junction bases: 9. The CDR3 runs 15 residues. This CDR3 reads CSAQGTSGQIYEQYF. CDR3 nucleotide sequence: TGCAGTGCTCAAGGGACTAGCGGCCAAATCTACGAGCAGTACTTC.

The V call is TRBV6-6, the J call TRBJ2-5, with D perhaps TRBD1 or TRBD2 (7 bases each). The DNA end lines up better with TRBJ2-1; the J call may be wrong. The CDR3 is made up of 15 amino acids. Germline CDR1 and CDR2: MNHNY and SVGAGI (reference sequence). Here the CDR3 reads CASIRGGAGSDEQFF. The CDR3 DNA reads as TGTGCCAGCATCAGGGGGGGGGCCGGGAGTGATGAGCAGTTCTTC.

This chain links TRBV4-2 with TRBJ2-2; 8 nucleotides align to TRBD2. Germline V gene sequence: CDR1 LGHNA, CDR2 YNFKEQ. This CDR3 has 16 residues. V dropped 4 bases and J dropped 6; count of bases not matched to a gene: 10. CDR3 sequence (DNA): TGTGCCAGCAGCCGAGAAGCGGGGGAGCAGGCCGGGGAGCTGTTTTTT. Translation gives CASSREAGEQAGELFF.

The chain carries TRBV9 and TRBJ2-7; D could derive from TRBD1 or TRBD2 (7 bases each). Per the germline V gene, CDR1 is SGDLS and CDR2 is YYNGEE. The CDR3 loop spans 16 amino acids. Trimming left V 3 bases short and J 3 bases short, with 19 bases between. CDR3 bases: TGTGCCAGCAGCGCAGGGGGGGATCGTGTTAGCTACGAGCAGTACTTC. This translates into CASSAGGDRVSYEQYF.

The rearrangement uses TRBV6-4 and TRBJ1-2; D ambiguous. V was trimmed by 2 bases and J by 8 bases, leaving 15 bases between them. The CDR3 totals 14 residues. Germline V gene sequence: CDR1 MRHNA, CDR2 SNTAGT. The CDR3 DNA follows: TGTGCCAGCAGTGACGAGATCTGGCAGGACGGCTACACCTTC. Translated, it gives CASSDEIWQDGYTF.